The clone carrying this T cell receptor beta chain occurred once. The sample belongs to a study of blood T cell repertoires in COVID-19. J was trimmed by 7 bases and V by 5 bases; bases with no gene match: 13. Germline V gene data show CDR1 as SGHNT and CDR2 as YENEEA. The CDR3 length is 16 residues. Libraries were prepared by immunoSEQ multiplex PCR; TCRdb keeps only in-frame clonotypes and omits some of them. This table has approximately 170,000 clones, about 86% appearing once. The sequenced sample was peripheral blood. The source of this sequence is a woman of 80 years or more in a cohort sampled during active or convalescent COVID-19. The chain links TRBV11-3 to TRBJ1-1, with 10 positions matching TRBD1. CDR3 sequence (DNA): TGTGCCAGCAGCGCCCGACAGGGGGCGAGGTCATTTGAAGCTTTCTTT. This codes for CASSARQGARSFEAFF.